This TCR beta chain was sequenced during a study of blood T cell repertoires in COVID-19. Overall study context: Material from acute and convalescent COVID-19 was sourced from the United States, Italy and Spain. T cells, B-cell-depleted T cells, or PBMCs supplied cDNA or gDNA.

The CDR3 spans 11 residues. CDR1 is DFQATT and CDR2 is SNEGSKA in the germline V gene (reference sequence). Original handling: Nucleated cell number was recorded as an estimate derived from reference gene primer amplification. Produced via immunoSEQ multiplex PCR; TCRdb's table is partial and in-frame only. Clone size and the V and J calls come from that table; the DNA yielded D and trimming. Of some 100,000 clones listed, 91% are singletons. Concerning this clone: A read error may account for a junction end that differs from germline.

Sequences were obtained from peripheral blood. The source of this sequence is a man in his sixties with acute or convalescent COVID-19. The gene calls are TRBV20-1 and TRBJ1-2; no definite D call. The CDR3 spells CSSVRGPEAQF. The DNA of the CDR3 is TGCAGTTCCGTCCGCGGGCCGGAGGCACAATTC.